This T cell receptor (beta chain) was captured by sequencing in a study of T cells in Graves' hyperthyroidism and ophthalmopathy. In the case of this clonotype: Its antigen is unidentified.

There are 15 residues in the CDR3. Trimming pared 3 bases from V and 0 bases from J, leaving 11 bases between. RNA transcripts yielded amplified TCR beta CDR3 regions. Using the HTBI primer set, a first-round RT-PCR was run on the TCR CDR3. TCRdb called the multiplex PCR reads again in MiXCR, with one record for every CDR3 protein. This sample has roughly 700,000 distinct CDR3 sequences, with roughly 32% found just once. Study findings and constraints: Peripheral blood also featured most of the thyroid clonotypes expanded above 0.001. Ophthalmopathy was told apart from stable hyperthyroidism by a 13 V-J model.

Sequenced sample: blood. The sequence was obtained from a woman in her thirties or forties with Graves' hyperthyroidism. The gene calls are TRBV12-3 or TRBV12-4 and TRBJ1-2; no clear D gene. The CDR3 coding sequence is TGTGCCAGCAGTTTTCGTTTAAGGGCTAACTATGGCTACACCTTC. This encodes CASSFRLRANYGYTF.